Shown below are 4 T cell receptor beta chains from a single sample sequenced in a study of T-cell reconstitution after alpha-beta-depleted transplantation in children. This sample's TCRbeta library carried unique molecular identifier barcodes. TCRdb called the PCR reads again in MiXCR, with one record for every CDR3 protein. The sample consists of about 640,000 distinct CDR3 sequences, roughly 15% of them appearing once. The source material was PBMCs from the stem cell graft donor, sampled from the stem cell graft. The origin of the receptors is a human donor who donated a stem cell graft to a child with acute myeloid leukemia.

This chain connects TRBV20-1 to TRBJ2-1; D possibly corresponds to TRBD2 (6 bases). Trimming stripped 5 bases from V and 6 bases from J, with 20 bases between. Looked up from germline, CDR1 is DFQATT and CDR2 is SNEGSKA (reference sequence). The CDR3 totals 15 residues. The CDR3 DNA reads TGCAGTGCTCCACAACCCCGCGGGGCCGGCAATGAGCAGTTCTTC. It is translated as CSAPQPRGAGNEQFF.

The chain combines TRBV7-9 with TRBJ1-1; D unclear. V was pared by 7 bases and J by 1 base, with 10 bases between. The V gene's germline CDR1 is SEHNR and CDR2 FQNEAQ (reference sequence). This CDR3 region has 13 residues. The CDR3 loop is CASTFQENTEAFF. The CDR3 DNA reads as TGTGCCAGCACTTTTCAGGAGAACACTGAAGCTTTCTTT.

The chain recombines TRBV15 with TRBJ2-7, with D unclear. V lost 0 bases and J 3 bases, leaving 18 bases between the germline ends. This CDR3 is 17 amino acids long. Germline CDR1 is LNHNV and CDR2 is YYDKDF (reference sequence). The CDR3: CATSRDNAFTVVYEQYF. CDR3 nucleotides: TGTGCCACCAGCAGAGATAACGCATTTACCGTCGTCTACGAGCAGTACTTC.

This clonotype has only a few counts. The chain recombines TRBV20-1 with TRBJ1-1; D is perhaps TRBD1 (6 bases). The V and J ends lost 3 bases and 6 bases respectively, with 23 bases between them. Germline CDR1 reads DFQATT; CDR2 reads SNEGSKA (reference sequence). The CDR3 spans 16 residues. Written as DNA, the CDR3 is TGCAGTGCTAGGGTCCCCGAGGGGGGGAAGGGGTCTGAAGCTTTCTTT. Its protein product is CSARVPEGGKGSEAFF.